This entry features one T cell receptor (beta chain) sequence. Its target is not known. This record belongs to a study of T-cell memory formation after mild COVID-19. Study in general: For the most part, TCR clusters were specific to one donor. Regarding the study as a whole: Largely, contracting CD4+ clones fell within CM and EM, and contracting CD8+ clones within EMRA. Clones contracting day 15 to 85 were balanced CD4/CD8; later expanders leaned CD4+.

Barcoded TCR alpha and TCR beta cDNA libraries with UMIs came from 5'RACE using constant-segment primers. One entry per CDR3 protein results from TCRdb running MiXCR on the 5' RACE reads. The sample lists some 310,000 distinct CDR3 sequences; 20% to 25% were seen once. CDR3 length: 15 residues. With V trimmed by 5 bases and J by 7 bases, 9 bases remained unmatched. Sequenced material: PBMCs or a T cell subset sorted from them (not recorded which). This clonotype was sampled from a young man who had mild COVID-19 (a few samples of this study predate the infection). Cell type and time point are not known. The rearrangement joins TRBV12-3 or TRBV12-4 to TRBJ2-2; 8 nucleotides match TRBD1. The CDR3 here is CASSPDRALHGELFF. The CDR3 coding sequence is TGTGCCAGCAGTCCGGACAGGGCTCTTCACGGGGAGCTGTTTTTT.